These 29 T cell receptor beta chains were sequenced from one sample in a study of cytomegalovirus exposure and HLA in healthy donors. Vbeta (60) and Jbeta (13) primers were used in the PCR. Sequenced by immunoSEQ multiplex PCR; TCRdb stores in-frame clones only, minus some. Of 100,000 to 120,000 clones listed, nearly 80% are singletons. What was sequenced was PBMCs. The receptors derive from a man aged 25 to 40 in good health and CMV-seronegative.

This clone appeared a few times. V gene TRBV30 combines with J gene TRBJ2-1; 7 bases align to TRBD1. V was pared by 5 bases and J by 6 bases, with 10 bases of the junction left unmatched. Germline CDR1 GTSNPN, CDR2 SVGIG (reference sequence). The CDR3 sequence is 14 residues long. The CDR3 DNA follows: TGTGCCTGGGCCTGGACAGGTGGCGGCAATGAGCAGTTCTTC. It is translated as CAWAWTGGGNEQFF.

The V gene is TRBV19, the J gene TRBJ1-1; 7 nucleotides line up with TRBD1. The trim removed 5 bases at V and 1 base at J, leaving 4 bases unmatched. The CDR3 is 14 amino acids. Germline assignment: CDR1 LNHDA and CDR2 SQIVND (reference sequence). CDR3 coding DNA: TGTGCCAGTAGTCCGACAGGGACGAACACTGAAGCTTTCTTT. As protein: CASSPTGTNTEAFF.

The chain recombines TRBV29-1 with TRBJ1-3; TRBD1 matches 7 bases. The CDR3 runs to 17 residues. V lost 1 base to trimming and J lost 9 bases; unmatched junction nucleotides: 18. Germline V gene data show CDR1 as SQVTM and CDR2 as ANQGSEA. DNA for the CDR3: TGCAGCGTTGAAGTTCACGCCCGGGAGCAGGGGGGCGCCACCATATATTTT. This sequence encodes CSVEVHAREQGGATIYF.

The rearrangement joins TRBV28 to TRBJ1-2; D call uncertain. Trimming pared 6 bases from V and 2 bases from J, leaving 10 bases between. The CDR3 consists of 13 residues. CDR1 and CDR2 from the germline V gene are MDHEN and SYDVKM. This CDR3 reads CASRPTANYGYTF. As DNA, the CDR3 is TGTGCCAGCAGACCTACCGCAAACTATGGCTACACCTTC.

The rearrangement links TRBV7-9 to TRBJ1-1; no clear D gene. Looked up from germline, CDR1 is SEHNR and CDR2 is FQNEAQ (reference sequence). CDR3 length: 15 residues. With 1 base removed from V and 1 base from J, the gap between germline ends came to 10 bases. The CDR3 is CASSLERRGNTEAFF. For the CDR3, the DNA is TGTGCCAGCAGCTTAGAAAGGAGAGGGAACACTGAAGCTTTCTTT.

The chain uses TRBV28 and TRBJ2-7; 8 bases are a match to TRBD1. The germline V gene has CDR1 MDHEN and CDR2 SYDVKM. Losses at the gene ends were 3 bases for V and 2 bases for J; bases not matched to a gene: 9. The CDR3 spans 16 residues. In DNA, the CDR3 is TGTGCCAGCAGTTTGTCTCCAGGGGGCACAACCTACGAGCAGTACTTC. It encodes CASSLSPGGTTYEQYF.

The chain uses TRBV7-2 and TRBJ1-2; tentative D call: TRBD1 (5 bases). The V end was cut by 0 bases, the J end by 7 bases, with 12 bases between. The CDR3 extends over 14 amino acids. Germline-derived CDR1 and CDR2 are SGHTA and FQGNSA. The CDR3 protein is CASSLAGVISGYTF. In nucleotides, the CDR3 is TGTGCCAGCAGCTTAGCAGGGGTCATATCTGGCTACACCTTC.

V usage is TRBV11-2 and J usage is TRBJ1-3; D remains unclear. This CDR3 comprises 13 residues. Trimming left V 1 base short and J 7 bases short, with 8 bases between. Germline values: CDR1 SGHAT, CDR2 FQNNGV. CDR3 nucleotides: TGTGCCAGCAGCTTAGCCACTTGGAACACCATATATTTT. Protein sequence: CASSLATWNTIYF.

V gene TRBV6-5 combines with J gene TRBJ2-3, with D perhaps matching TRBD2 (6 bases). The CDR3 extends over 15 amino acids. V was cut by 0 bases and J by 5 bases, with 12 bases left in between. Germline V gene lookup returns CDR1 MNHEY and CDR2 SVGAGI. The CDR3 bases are TGTGCCAGCAGTTACTCGTGGGGGGATCAAGATACGCAGTATTTT. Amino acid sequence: CASSYSWGDQDTQYF.

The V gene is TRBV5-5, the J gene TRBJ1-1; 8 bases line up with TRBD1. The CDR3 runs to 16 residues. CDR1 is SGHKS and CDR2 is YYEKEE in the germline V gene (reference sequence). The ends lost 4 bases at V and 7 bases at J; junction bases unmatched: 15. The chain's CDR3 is CASSDNRDRYFNEAFF. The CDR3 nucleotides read TGTGCCAGCAGCGACAACCGGGACAGGTATTTTAATGAAGCTTTCTTT.

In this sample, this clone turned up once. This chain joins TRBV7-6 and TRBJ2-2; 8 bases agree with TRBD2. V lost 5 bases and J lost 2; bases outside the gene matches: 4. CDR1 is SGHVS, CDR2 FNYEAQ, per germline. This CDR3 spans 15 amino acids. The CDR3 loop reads CASSARGGNTGELFF. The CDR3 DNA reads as TGTGCCAGCAGCGCTCGGGGGGGAAACACCGGGGAGCTGTTTTTT.

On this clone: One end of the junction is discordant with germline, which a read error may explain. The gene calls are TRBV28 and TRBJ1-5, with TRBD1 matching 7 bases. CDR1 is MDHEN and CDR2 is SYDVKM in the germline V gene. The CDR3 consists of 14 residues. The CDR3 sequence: CASSLWDRNQPQHF. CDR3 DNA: TGTGCCAGCAGTCTATGGGACAGAAATCAGCCCCAGCATTTT.

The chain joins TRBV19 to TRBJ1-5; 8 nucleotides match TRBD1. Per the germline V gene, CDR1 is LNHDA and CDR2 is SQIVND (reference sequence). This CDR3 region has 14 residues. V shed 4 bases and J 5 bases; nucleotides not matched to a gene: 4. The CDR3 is CASSRDRLDQPQHF. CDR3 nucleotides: TGTGCCAGTAGTAGGGACAGGCTTGATCAGCCCCAGCATTTT.

The CDR3, as DNA: TGTGCCACCAGCAGAGATTCCAACTACGAGCAGTACTTC. It translates to CATSRDSNYEQYF. The gene calls are TRBV15 and TRBJ2-7; D is unclear. With 0 bases removed from V and 3 bases from J, the gap between germline ends came to 6 bases. There are 13 residues in the CDR3. Germline CDR1 reads LNHNV; CDR2 reads YYDKDF (reference sequence).

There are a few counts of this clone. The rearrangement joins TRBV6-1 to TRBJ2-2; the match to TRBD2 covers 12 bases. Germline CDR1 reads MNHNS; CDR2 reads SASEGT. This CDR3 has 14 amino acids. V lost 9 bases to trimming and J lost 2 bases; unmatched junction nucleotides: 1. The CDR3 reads CASGLAGNTGELFF. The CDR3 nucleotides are TGTGCCAGTGGACTAGCGGGAAACACCGGGGAGCTGTTTTTT.

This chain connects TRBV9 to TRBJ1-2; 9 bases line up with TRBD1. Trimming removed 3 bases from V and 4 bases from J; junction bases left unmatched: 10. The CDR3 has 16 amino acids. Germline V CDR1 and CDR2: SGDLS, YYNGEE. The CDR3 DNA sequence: TGTGCCAGCAGCGACGGGACAGGGTCTGGTCGCTATGGCTACACCTTC. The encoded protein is CASSDGTGSGRYGYTF.

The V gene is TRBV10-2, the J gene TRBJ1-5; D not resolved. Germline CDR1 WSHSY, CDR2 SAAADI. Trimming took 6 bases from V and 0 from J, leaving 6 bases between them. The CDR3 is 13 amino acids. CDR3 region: CASRVSSNQPQHF. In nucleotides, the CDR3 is TGCGCCAGCAGAGTCAGTAGCAATCAGCCCCAGCATTTT.

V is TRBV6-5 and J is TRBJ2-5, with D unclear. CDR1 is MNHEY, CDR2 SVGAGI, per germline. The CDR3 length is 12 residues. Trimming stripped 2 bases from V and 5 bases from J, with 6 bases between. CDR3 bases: TGTGCCAGCAGTTACAGTGGCGAGACCCAGTACTTC. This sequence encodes CASSYSGETQYF.

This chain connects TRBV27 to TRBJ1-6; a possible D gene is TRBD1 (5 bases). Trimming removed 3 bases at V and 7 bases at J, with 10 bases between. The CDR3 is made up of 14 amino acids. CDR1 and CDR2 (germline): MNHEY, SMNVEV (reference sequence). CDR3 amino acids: CASSFDSLNSPLHF. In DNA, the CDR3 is TGTGCCAGCAGTTTTGACAGCCTCAATTCACCCCTCCACTTT.

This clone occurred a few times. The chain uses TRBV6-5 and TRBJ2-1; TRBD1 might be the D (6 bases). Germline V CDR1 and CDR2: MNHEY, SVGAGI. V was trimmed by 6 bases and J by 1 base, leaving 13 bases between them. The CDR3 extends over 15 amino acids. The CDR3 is CASRNRVWSYNEQFF. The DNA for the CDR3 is TGTGCCAGCAGGAACAGGGTTTGGTCCTACAATGAGCAGTTCTTC.

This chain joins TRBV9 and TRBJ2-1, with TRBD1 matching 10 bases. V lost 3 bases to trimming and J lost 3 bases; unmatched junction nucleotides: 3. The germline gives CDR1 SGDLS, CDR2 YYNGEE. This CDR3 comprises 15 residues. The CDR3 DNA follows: TGTGCCAGCAGCGCCCGGGACAGGGGCTACAATGAGCAGTTCTTC. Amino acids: CASSARDRGYNEQFF.

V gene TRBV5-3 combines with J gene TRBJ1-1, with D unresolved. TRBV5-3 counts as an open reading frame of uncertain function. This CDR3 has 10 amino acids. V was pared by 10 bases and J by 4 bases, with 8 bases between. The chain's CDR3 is CASQLTEAFF. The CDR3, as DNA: TGTGCCTCACAGCTCACTGAAGCTTTCTTT.

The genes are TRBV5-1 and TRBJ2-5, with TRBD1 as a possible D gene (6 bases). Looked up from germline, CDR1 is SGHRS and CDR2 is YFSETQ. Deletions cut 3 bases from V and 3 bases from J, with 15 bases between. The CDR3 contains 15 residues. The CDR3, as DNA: TGCGCCAGCAGCTCCCGGGACAATTCCAAAGAGACCCAGTACTTC. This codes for CASSSRDNSKETQYF.

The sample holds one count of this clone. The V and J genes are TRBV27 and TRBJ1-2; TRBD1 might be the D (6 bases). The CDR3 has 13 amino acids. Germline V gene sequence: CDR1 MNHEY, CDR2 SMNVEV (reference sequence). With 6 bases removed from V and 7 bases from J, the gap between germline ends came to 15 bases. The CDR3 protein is CASRPAGVSGYTF. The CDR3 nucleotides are TGTGCCAGCAGACCCGCAGGGGTGTCTGGCTACACCTTC.

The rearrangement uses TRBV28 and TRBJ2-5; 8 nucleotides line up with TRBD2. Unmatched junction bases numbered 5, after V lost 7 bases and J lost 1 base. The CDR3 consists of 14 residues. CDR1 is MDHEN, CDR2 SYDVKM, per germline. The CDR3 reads CASTIGLAQETQYF. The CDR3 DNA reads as TGTGCCAGCACTATAGGACTAGCCCAAGAGACCCAGTACTTC.

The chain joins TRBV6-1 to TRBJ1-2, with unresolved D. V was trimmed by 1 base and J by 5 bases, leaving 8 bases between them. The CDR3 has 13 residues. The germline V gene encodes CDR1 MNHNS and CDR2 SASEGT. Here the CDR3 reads CASSEGAGYGYTF. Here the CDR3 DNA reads TGTGCCAGCAGTGAAGGGGCGGGGTATGGCTACACCTTC.

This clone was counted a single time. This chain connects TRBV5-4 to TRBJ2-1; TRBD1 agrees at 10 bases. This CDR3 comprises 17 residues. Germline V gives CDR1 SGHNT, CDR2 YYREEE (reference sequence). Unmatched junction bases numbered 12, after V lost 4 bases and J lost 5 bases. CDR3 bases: TGTGCCAGCAGCCAAGACAGGGGGCCCCCACTAAACAATGAGCAGTTCTTC. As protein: CASSQDRGPPLNNEQFF.

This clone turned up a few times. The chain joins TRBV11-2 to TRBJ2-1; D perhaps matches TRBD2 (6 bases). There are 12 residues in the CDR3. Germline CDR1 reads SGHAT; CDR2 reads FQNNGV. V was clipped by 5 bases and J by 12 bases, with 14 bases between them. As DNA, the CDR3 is TGTGCCAGCAGCCATCTAGCGATAGGGCAGTTCTTC. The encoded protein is CASSHLAIGQFF.

CDR3 nucleotides: TGTGCCAGCAGCTTAGCGAGGCTAGCGGGGGGGAGCACAGATACGCAGTATTTT. Protein sequence: CASSLARLAGGSTDTQYF. J is TRBJ2-3 and V is TRBV7-8; the match to TRBD2 covers 12 bases. Losses at the gene ends were 0 bases for V and 0 bases for J; bases not matched to a gene: 4. This CDR3 comprises 18 residues. CDR1 is SGHVS, CDR2 FQNEAQ, per germline.